Listed here are 9 T cell receptor beta chains from one sample, sequenced in a study of glioma-infiltrating T cells after dendritic cell vaccination. Assay: immunoSEQ multiplex PCR; the TCRdb copy retains only in-frame clones and omits some. The sample consists of roughly 90,000 clones, 85% to 90% of them appearing once. The sample consisted of blood, taken before dendritic cell vaccination. The receptors here all came from a human donor with glioblastoma.

The V gene is TRBV27, the J gene TRBJ2-3, with D maybe TRBD1 (5 bases). The CDR3 consists of 15 residues. Germline values: CDR1 MNHEY, CDR2 SMNVEV (reference sequence). V lost 1 base and J 2 bases, leaving 10 bases between the germline ends. The CDR3 is CASSLLDSYTDTQYF. CDR3 coding DNA: TGTGCCAGCAGTTTATTAGACAGTTACACAGATACGCAGTATTTT.

The chain links TRBV5-1 to TRBJ2-6, with 8 positions matching TRBD1. The CDR3 is 16 amino acids. V lost 4 bases and J lost 4; bases outside the gene matches: 7. CDR1 and CDR2 (germline): SGHRS, YFSETQ. CDR3 sequence (DNA): TGCGCCAGCAGCGCGCAGGGGGCGGGCGGGGCCAACGTCCTGACTTTC. Translating gives CASSAQGAGGANVLTF. Using reference TRBV5-1 and TRBJ2-6 for the parts outside the CDR3, the full variable domain is KAGVTQTPRYLIKTRGQQVTLSCSPISGHRSVSWYQQTPGQGLQFLFEYFSETQRNKGNFPGRFSGRQFSNSRSEMNVSTLELGDSALYLCASSAQGAGGANVLTFGAGSRLTVL.

The chain carries TRBV7-3 and TRBJ2-2, with a tentative D call TRBD1 (6 bases). The germline gives CDR1 SGHTA, CDR2 FQGTGA. The CDR3 is made up of 13 amino acids. V lost 5 bases to trimming and J lost 5 bases, with 9 bases between them. The CDR3 loop is CASSVGQTGELFF. Here the CDR3 DNA reads TGTGCCAGCAGCGTAGGACAGACCGGGGAGCTGTTTTTT.

The gene calls are TRBV5-8 and TRBJ2-3; tentative D call: TRBD1 (5 bases). Germline V gene lookup returns CDR1 SGHTS and CDR2 YDEGEE. The CDR3 contains 13 residues. V was trimmed by 4 bases and J by 2 bases, leaving 8 bases between them. The CDR3, as DNA: TGTGCCAGCAGCCCGGACAACACAGATACGCAGTATTTT. It is translated as CASSPDNTDTQYF.

The chain uses TRBV12-5 and TRBJ2-3, with TRBD2 matching 8 bases. With 1 base clipped from V and 2 bases from J, the junction kept 5 bases outside the gene matches. The germline CDR1 and CDR2 sequences are LGHNT and FRNRAP. The CDR3 spans 16 residues. This CDR3 reads CASGLEAGGHTDTQYF. DNA for the CDR3: TGTGCTAGTGGTTTGGAGGCGGGGGGACACACAGATACGCAGTATTTT.

V gene TRBV6-5 combines with J gene TRBJ1-2; tentatively, D is TRBD1 (6 bases). Germline V lookup: CDR1 MNHEY, CDR2 SVGAGI. Trimming left V 6 bases short and J 12 bases short, with 17 bases between. This CDR3 comprises 12 residues. The CDR3 nucleotides are TGTGCCAGCAGCTACAAGGGGGGGAAGGACACCTTC. It codes for CASSYKGGKDTF.

V is TRBV7-9 and J is TRBJ2-7; 10 bases fit TRBD1. CDR1 is SEHNR, CDR2 FQNEAQ, per germline (reference sequence). The CDR3 is 15 amino acids. J was trimmed by 3 bases and V by 5 bases; bases with no gene match: 7. The CDR3 protein is CASSPRGQGDYEQYF. CDR3 nucleotides: TGTGCCAGCAGCCCAAGAGGACAGGGGGACTACGAGCAGTACTTC.

The chain links TRBV25-1 to TRBJ2-3, with D possibly being TRBD2 (5 bases). CDR1 MGHDK and CDR2 SYGVNS come from the germline V gene. Trimming took off 1 base at V and 0 bases at J, with 11 bases between the two ends. This CDR3 is 16 amino acids long. In nucleotides, the CDR3 is TGTGCCAGCAGTGAATTACGAGCGGCTAGCACAGATACGCAGTATTTT. Amino acids: CASSELRAASTDTQYF.

CDR3 sequence: CASSFLSTQYF. DNA of the CDR3: TGTGCCAGCAGTTTTCTTTCTACGCAGTATTTT. The J gene is TRBJ2-3, the V gene TRBV27; D call uncertain. The CDR3 covers 11 residues. Trimming pared 3 bases from V and 8 bases from J, leaving 6 bases between. Germline CDR1 MNHEY, CDR2 SMNVEV (reference sequence).